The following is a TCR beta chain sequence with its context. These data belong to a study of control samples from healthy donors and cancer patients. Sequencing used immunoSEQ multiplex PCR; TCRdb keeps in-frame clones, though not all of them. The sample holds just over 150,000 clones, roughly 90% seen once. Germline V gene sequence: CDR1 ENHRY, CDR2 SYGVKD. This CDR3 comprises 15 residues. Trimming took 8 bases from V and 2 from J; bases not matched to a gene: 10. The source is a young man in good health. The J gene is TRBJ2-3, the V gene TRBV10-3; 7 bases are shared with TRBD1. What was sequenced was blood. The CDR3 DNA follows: TGTGCCATCTCGGGCGGCAGGGGGTTCACAGATACGCAGTATTTT. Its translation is CAISGGRGFTDTQYF.